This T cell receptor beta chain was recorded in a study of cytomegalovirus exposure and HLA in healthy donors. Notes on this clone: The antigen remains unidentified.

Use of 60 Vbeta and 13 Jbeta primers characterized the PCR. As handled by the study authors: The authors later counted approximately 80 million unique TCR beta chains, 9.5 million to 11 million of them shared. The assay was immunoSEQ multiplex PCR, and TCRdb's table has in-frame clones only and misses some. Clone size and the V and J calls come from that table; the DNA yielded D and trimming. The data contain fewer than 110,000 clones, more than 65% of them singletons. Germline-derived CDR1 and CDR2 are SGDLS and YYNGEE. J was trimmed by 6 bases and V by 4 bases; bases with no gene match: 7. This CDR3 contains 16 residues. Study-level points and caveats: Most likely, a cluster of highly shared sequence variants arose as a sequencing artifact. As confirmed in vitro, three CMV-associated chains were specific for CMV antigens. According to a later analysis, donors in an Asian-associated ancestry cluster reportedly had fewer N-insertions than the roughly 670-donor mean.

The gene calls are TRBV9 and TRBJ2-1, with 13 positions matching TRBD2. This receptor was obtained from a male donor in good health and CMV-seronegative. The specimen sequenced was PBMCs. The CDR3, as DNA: TGTGCCAGCAGCCTCACCGGGACTAGCGGGATCAATGAGCAGTTCTTC. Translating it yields CASSLTGTSGINEQFF.